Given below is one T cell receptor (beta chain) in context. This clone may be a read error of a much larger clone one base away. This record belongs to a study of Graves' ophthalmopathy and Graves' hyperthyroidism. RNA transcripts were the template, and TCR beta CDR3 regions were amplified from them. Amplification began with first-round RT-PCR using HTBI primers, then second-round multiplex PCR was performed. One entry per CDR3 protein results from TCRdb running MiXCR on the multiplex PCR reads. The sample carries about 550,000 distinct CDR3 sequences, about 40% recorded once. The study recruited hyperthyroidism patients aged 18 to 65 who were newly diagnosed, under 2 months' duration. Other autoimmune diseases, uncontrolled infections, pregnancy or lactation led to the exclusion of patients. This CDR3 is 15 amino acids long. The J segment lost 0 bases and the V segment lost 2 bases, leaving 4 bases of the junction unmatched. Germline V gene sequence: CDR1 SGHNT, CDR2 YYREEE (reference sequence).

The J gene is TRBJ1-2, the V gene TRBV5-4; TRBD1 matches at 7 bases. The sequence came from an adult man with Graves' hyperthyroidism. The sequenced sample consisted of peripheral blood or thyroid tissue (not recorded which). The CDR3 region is CASSLGDRANYGYTF. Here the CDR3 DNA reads TGTGCCAGCAGCTTAGGGGACAGAGCTAACTATGGCTACACCTTC.